This TCR beta chain appears in the sequencing data of a study of T cells after yellow fever vaccination. Study details: Low-cell-number fractions were prepared with SMART-Seq v4 Ultra Low Input.

TCRdb used MiXCR to reprocess the 5' RACE reads, holding one entry per CDR3 protein. The profile shows 500,000 to 650,000 distinct CDR3 sequences, around 16% of them singletons. There are 16 residues in the CDR3. Unmatched junction bases numbered 9, after V lost 4 bases and J lost 4 bases. Germline V gene sequence: CDR1 LGHDT, CDR2 YNNKEL (reference sequence). The chain combines TRBV3-1 with TRBJ2-3; 9 bases match TRBD1. The sequence was obtained from a man aged 18 to 29 who received the YFV17D yellow fever vaccine. The starting material was PBMCs, obtained roughly 5 days after the first yellow fever vaccination. The CDR3 DNA follows: TGTGCCAGCAGCCTACTCCCAACAGGGGGCGCAGATACGCAGTATTTT. This gives the protein CASSLLPTGGADTQYF.